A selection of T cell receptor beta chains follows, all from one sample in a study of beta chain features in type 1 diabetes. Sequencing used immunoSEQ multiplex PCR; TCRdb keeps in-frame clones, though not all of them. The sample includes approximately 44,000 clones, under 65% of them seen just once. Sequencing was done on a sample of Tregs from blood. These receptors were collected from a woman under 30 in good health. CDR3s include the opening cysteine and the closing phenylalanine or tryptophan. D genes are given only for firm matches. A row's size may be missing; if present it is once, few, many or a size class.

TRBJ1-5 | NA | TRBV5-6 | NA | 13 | TGTGCCAGCAGCTTGGCGATCCGGCAGCCCCAGCATTTT | CASSLAIRQPQHF
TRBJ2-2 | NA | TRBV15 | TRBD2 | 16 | TGTGCCACCAGCAGAAAACTAGCGGGAAGGGCCGGGGAGCTGTTTTTT | CATSRKLAGRAGELFF
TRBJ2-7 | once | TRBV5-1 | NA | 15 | TGCGCCAGCAGCGTTCGTGACCGGGACTCCTACGAGCAGTACTTC | CASSVRDRDSYEQYF
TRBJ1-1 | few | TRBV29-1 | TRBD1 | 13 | TGCAGCGCCGGACAGGGCCTGAACACTGAAGCTTTCTTT | CSAGQGLNTEAFF
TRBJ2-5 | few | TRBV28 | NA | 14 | TGTGCCAGCAGTTTACATCGTAGGGGGGAGACCCAGTACTTC | CASSLHRRGETQYF
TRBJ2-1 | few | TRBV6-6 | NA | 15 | TGTGCCAGCAGTTACGGGACAAAATCCTACAATGAGCAGTTCTTC | CASSYGTKSYNEQFF
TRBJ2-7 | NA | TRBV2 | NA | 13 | TGTGCCAGCAGTGACGGGGGAAGGCGGGAGCAGTACTTC | CASSDGGRREQYF
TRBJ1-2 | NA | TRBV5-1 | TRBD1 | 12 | TGCGCCAGCAGCCAGGGGGGAACCGGCTACACCTTC | CASSQGGTGYTF
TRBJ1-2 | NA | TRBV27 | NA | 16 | TGTGCCAGCAGTTTAACCCGGGGTCGACTTAACTATGGCTACACCTTC | CASSLTRGRLNYGYTF
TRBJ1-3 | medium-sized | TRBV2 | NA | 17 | TGTGCCAGCAGTGAAGAGGGGCACCACCGCTCTGGAAACACCATATATTTT | CASSEEGHHRSGNTIYF
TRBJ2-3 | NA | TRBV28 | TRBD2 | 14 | TGTGCCAGCGCTCTACTAGCGGGAGTGGGTACGCAGTATTTT | CASALLAGVGTQYF
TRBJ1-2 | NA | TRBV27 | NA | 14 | TGTGCCAGCAGTTCAAACAGGGACCTTTATGGCTACACCTTC | CASSSNRDLYGYTF
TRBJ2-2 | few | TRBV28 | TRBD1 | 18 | TGTGCCAGCAGTGTCTCCGGGACAGCCCACGCGAACACCGGGGAGCTGTTTTTT | CASSVSGTAHANTGELFF
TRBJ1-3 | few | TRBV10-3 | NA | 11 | TGTGCCATCAGTGAACTAAACACCATATATTTT | CAISELNTIYF
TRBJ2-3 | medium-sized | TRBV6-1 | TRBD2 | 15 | TGTGCCAGCAGTCTGACTAGCGGGAGTTCAGATACGCAGTATTTT | CASSLTSGSSDTQYF
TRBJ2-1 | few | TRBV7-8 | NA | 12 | TGTGCCAGCAGCTTAGGAGGCGAGGGGCAGTTCTTC | CASSLGGEGQFF
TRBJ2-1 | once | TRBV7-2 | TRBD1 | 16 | TGTGCCAGCAGCTCCTCGGGACAGAGCTCCTACAATGAGCAGTTCTTC | CASSSSGQSSYNEQFF
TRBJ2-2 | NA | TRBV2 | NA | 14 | TGTGCCAGCATGTCGGGACAAAACACCGGGGAGCTGTTTTTT | CASMSGQNTGELFF
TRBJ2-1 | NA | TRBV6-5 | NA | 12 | TGTGCCAGCGCCAGGGCGACCAATGAGCAGTTCTTC | CASARATNEQFF
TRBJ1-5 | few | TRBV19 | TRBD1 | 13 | TGTGCCAGTGAAGACAGGGCGGGACAGCCCCAGCATTTT | CASEDRAGQPQHF
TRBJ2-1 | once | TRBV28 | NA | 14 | TGTGCCAGCACGGGGGGCCACGGATACAATGAGCAGTTCTTC | CASTGGHGYNEQFF
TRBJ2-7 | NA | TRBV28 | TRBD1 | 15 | TGTGCCAGCAGTCCCACCGGGACAGGGGTTTCCGAGCAGTACTTC | CASSPTGTGVSEQYF
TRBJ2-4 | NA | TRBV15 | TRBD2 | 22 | TGTGCCACCAGCAGAGAGCTAGCGGGAGGGCATGTGAGTAGCCCTCAAAAAAACATTCAGTACTTC | CATSRELAGGHVSSPQKNIQYF
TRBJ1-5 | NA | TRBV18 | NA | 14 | TGTGCCAGCTCACCGAGGACAGTCAATCAGCCCCAGCATTTT | CASSPRTVNQPQHF
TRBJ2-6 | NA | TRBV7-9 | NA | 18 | TGTGCCAGCAGCTTTAGAACAGGGACCTCCTCTGGGGCCAACGTCCTGACTTTC | CASSFRTGTSSGANVLTF
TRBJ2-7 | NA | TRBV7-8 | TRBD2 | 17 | TGTGCCAGCAGCTTAGTGCCCGCCAGCGGGAGTCCGGGGGAGCAGTACTTC | CASSLVPASGSPGEQYF
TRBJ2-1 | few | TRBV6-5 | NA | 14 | TGTGCCAGCAGTCCCTCGGGACTGAGCAATGAGCAGTTCTTC | CASSPSGLSNEQFF
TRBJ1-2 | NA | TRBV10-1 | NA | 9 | TGCGCCACAGGGGAAGGCTACACCTTC | CATGEGYTF
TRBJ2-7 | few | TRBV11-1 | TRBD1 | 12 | TGTGCCAGCAGCCCTTACAGGGGCGAGCAGTACTTC | CASSPYRGEQYF
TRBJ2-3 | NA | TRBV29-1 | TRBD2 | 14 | TGCAGCGCGAAACCGGGACTAAACACAGATACGCAGTATTTT | CSAKPGLNTDTQYF
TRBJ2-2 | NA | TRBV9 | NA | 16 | TGTGCCAGCAGCGTTCGGCGGGATTACAATACCGGGGAGCTGTTTTTT | CASSVRRDYNTGELFF
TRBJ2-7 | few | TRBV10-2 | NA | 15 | TGCGCCAGCAGTGAGCGCGTCCCAACCAACTACGAGCAGTACTTC | CASSERVPTNYEQYF
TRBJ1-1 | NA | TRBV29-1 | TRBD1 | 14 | TGCAGCGTTGTCAACAGGGGGGTGGGTACTGAAGCTTTCTTT | CSVVNRGVGTEAFF
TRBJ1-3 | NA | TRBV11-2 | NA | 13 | TGTGCCAGCAGCTTGGGGGGGGCTCACACCATATATTTT | CASSLGGAHTIYF
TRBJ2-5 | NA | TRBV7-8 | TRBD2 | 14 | TGTGCCAGCAGGGCAACTAGCGGCCAAGAGACCCAGTACTTC | CASRATSGQETQYF
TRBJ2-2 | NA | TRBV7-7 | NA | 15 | TGTGCTAGCAGCCCCACGACAGGGAACACCGGGGAGCTGTTTTTT | CASSPTTGNTGELFF
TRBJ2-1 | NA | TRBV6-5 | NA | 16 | TGTGCCAGCAGTTACTCTAACAGTGCCTTCTACAATGAGCAGTTCTTC | CASSYSNSAFYNEQFF
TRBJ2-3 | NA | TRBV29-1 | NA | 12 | TGCAGCGTCCTAATTTTGAGAAATACGCAGTATTTT | CSVLILRNTQYF
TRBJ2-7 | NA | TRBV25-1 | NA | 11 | TGTGCCAGCAGTCCCAACTACGAGCAGTACTTC | CASSPNYEQYF
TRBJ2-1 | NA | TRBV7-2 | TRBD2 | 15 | TGTGCCAGCAGCACCCAAGCGGGAGTGGACAATGAGCAGTTCTTC | CASSTQAGVDNEQFF
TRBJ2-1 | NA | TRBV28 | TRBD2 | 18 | TGTGCCAGCAGTTCAGCAGCGGGAGATCGGAGCTCCTACAATGAGCAGTTCTTC | CASSSAAGDRSSYNEQFF
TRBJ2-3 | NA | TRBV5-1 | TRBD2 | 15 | TGCGCCAGCAGCTTGTTCGGGAGGGCCATGGATACGCAGTATTTT | CASSLFGRAMDTQYF
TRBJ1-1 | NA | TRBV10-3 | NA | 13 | TGTGCCATCAGTGATCAGGAAAACACTGAAGCTTTCTTT | CAISDQENTEAFF
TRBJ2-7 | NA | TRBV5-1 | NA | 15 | TGCGCCAGCAGCTTGGAACCGGGGTCAGGCTACGAGCAGTACTTC | CASSLEPGSGYEQYF
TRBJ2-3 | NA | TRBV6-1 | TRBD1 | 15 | TGTGCCAGCAGTGCAAGGACAGGGGGATCAGATACGCAGTATTTT | CASSARTGGSDTQYF
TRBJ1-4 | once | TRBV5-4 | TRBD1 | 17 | TGTGCCAGCAGCTTGGCGGGCCAGGGGGCCCGAAGCGAAAAACTGTTTTTT | CASSLAGQGARSEKLFF
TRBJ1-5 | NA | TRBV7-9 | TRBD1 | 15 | TGTGCCAGCAGCTTAGAGGGACAGGGGAATCAGCCCCAGCATTTT | CASSLEGQGNQPQHF
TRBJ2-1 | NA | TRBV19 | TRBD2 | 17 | TGTGCCAGTAGTATAGGGGGGGGGACTAGCGGGACCTTTGAGCAGTTCTTC | CASSIGGGTSGTFEQFF
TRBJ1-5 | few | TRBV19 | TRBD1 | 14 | TGTGCCAGTGCCGGGACAGTGGAGGCTCAGCCCCAGCATTTT | CASAGTVEAQPQHF
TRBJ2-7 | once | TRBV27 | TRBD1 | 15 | TGTGCCAGCAGCGCCCGGGGACAGGGGGCCTACGAGCAGTACTTC | CASSARGQGAYEQYF
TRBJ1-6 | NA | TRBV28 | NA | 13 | TGTGCCAGCTGCTCGGACTGGAATTCACCCCTCCACTTT | CASCSDWNSPLHF
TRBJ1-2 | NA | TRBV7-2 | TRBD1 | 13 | TGTGCCAGCAGCCAGGACAGGGGCCGGGGCTACACCTTC | CASSQDRGRGYTF
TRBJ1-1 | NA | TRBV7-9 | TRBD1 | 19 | TGTGCCAGCAGCGGCCGGGCGGACAGGCCACTAGGGACGTACACTGAAGCTTTCTTT | CASSGRADRPLGTYTEAFF
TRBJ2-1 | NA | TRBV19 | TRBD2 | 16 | TGTGCCAGTACCCCGCAGGGGACTAGCAGCTACAATGAGCAGTTCTTC | CASTPQGTSSYNEQFF
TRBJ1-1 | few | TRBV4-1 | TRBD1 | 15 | TGCGCCAGCAGCCGTCGGACAGGGCAGAACACTGAAGCTTTCTTT | CASSRRTGQNTEAFF
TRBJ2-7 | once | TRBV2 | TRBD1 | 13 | TGTGCCAGCAGCCGACAGGGGGCGTGGGAGCAGTACTTC | CASSRQGAWEQYF
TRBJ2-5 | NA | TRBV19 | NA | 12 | TGTGCCACCCATAGCACGGGGGAGACCCAGTACTTC | CATHSTGETQYF
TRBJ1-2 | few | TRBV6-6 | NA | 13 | TGTGCCAGCAGCCTCAGCTACAGCTCCGTCTACACCTTC | CASSLSYSSVYTF
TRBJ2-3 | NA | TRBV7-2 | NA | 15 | TGTGTCAGCAGCCTAGAGGGACAAACGTCAAATACGCAGTATTTT | CVSSLEGQTSNTQYF
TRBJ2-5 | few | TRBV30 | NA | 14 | TGTGCCTGGAGTGTAGGTTGGAGCCAAGAGACCCAGTACTTC | CAWSVGWSQETQYF